This TCR beta chain was sequenced during a study of cytomegalovirus exposure and HLA in healthy donors. The protocol was immunoSEQ multiplex PCR, while the TCRdb copy is restricted to in-frame clones and leaves out a portion. The sample includes about 74,000 clones, approximately 94% of them seen just once. Deletions cut 1 base from V and 0 bases from J, with 3 bases between. Germline CDR1 and CDR2: LNHDA and SQIVND (reference sequence). The CDR3 contains 14 residues. In regard to this clone: Its antigen remains unidentified.

Study results and caveats: In a later analysis, first-cohort TCR clusters were found to tend to co-occur in the 120 validation repertoires. Across donors, most TCRs were seen rarely, yet some public ones were widespread. A classifier reportedly called cytomegalovirus status with high sensitivity and specificity. Among TCR beta chains, those listed as cytomegalovirus-associated numbered fewer than 200.

The sample taken for sequencing was PBMCs. This chain joins TRBV19 and TRBJ1-4, with D uncertain. The TCR originated in a young woman in good health and CMV-seropositive. The CDR3, as DNA: TGTGCCAGTAGTATAGCCACAACTAATGAAAAACTGTTTTTT. Protein sequence: CASSIATTNEKLFF.